Here is one T cell receptor (beta chain) with its context. With 2 bases removed from V and 0 bases from J, the gap between germline ends came to 11 bases. Germline V gene lookup returns CDR1 DFQATT and CDR2 SNEGSKA (reference sequence). The CDR3 is 15 residues long. This entry belongs to a study of blood T cells in healthy people across ages. Alongside a J-beta primer mix, a sample-barcoded 5' primer served in a second PCR lasting about 7 to 12 cycles. MiXCR, run by TCRdb on the 5' RACE reads, gives a single entry per CDR3 protein. The top ten hold roughly 18% of the sample, which has approximately 820,000 distinct CDR3 sequences, about 42% seen once.

This TCR came from a man aged 55-75 years in good health. The sample comprised blood. The V gene is TRBV20-1, the J gene TRBJ1-5; D may be TRBD1 (5 bases). The CDR3 bases are TGCAGTGCTAGACAGGGTGAATCTAGCAATCAGCCCCAGCATTTT. It is translated as CSARQGESSNQPQHF.